These T cell receptor beta chains were read from a single sample in a study of blood T cells in healthy people across ages. TCRdb reanalysed the 5' RACE reads using MiXCR and keeps one entry per CDR3 protein. Among over a million distinct CDR3 sequences, around 25% were seen once, and the ten largest hold around 0.7%. The same data also contributed to another study, on T cells of mothers and their children.

The sequencing sample was made of blood. Receptors originate from a girl aged 2-10 years in good health. The CDR3 runs from the conserved cysteine through the conserved F or W. The D gene is left open where the match is weak. Where a row states a size, it is once, few, many or the class of an expanded clone; other rows omit it.

clone_size	d_call	v_call	cdr3_length	j_call	cdr3_aa	cdr3_nt
-	-	TRBV20-1	14	TRBJ1-1	CSASSPRGNTEAFF	TGCAGTGCTAGTAGCCCGCGGGGGAACACTGAAGCTTTCTTT
many	TRBD2	TRBV19	15	TRBJ2-1	CASSNVRLAGDEQFF	TGTGCCAGTAGTAACGTCAGACTAGCGGGCGATGAGCAGTTCTTC
-	-	TRBV7-9	15	TRBJ2-3	CASSYRDGPTDTQYF	TGTGCCAGCAGCTATAGGGACGGACCCACAGATACACAGTATTTT
few	-	TRBV6-5	18	TRBJ1-1	CASSYSIVDNKGSTEAFF	TGTGCCAGCAGTTACTCGATAGTGGACAACAAAGGGAGCACTGAAGCTTTCTTT
-	TRBD1	TRBV29-1	15	TRBJ2-5	CSVGKTGLEKETQYF	TGCAGCGTTGGGAAGACAGGGCTCGAAAAAGAGACCCAGTACTTC
-	-	TRBV20-1	17	TRBJ2-5	CSARGGGSVSPQETQYF	TGCAGTGCTAGAGGAGGGGGTAGCGTCAGTCCTCAAGAGACCCAGTACTTC
-	TRBD2	TRBV5-1	17	TRBJ2-2	CASNPTVAGGGTGELFF	TGCGCCAGCAACCCCACCGTAGCGGGAGGCGGCACCGGGGAGCTGTTTTTT
once	-	TRBV6-2/TRBV6-3	13	TRBJ2-7	CASSYIGEEEQYF	TGTGCCAGCAGTTATATAGGAGAGGAGGAGCAGTACTTC
-	TRBD1	TRBV9	18	TRBJ2-1	CASSETGQAYGSGNEQFF	TGTGCCAGCAGCGAGACGGGACAGGCTTACGGGAGTGGTAATGAGCAGTTCTTC
-	-	TRBV15	15	TRBJ2-4	CATSYQTEPALIQYF	TGTGCCACCAGCTATCAGACAGAGCCTGCCCTCATTCAGTACTTC
few	-	TRBV3-1	14	TRBJ1-3	CASSQEAGFNTIYF	TGTGCCAGCAGCCAAGAGGCCGGGTTCAACACCATATATTTT
few	-	TRBV20-1	14	TRBJ1-1	CSASEAGMNTEAFF	TGCAGTGCTAGTGAGGCGGGGATGAACACTGAAGCTTTCTTT
-	TRBD1	TRBV7-9	15	TRBJ1-2	CASSHPGQGVTGYTF	TGTGCCAGCAGCCACCCGGGACAGGGCGTCACTGGCTACACCTTC
-	-	TRBV5-6	15	TRBJ1-2	CASSLGPSGTHGYTF	TGTGCCAGCAGCTTGGGCCCCAGCGGGACCCATGGCTACACCTTC
-	-	TRBV4-1	19	TRBJ1-2	CASSPDFRPGEGANYGYTF	TGCGCCAGCAGCCCAGACTTTAGACCGGGGGAAGGGGCTAACTATGGCTACACCTTC
few	-	TRBV5-1	16	TRBJ1-1	CASSLEGGGSTNSAFF	TGCGCCAGCAGCTTGGAGGGAGGCGGATCCACCAACTCAGCTTTCTTT
-	-	TRBV3-1	13	TRBJ2-7	CASSQELFHEQYF	TGTGCCAGCAGCCAAGAGCTGTTCCACGAGCAGTACTTC
-	-	TRBV29-1	13	TRBJ2-5	CSVQGINDETQYF	TGCAGCGTGCAGGGGATCAATGATGAGACCCAGTACTTC
-	TRBD2	TRBV15	19	TRBJ2-2	CATSNAVLAGVGNTGELFF	TGTGCCACCAGCAATGCGGTACTAGCGGGAGTTGGGAACACCGGGGAGCTGTTTTTT
few	TRBD1	TRBV18	16	TRBJ1-5	CAGSPLGQESNQPQHF	TGTGCCGGCTCGCCCCTGGGACAGGAAAGCAATCAGCCCCAGCATTTT
-	-	TRBV4-2	14	TRBJ2-3	CATGSPASTDTQYF	TGTGCCACAGGGTCTCCTGCTAGCACAGATACGCAGTATTTT
-	-	TRBV18	16	TRBJ1-1	CASSPTGSEGGTEAFF	TGTGCCAGCTCACCAACTGGTTCAGAGGGGGGCACTGAAGCTTTCTTT
few	TRBD1	TRBV20-1	13	TRBJ2-7	CSADRQGMHEQYF	TGCAGTGCGGATAGACAGGGGATGCACGAGCAGTACTTC
-	-	TRBV12-5	12	TRBJ1-1	CASGLGDTEAFF	TGTGCTAGTGGTTTGGGGGACACTGAAGCTTTCTTT
-	-	TRBV29-1	13	TRBJ2-7	CSVKTLGAHEQYF	TGCAGCGTCAAAACCCTCGGCGCCCACGAGCAGTACTTC
-	-	TRBV15	15	TRBJ1-1	CATSREWFVNTEAFF	TGTGCCACCAGCAGAGAGTGGTTCGTAAACACTGAAGCTTTCTTT
-	-	TRBV10-3	17	TRBJ2-6	CAISPQDLGSGANVLTF	TGTGCCATCAGTCCCCAGGATTTGGGCTCTGGGGCCAACGTCCTGACTTTC
few	TRBD2	TRBV20-1	16	TRBJ2-1	CSARALEAGATDEQFF	TGCAGTGCTAGAGCCCTAGAAGCGGGGGCCACGGATGAGCAGTTCTTC
few	-	TRBV6-5	13	TRBJ1-2	CASRQTVNYGYTF	TGTGCCAGCAGGCAGACAGTGAACTATGGCTACACCTTC
-	-	TRBV13	16	TRBJ2-7	CASSRHGGAQGYEQYF	TGTGCCAGCAGCCGACATGGGGGGGCCCAGGGGTACGAGCAGTACTTC
-	-	TRBV9	12	TRBJ1-2	CASQRQSYGYTF	TGTGCCAGCCAGCGACAGAGCTATGGCTACACCTTC
-	TRBD2	TRBV6-1	15	TRBJ2-3	CASSEIAGGSYTQYF	TGTGCCAGCAGTGAAATAGCGGGAGGATCATATACGCAGTATTTT
-	-	TRBV6-1	14	TRBJ2-1	CASSVEGQGIEQFF	TGTGCCAGCAGTGTGGAGGGGCAAGGGATAGAGCAGTTCTTC
-	-	TRBV19	15	TRBJ1-5	CASSIDLLGNQPQHF	TGTGCCAGTAGTATAGATCTATTAGGGAATCAGCCCCAGCATTTT
few	-	TRBV4-2	18	TRBJ2-6	CASSYLSGDGSGANVLTF	TGTGCCAGCAGCTACCTTAGCGGTGACGGCTCTGGGGCCAACGTCCTGACTTTC
-	TRBD1	TRBV7-8	12	TRBJ2-7	CASSSRDSEQYF	TGTGCCAGCAGCTCCAGGGACAGCGAGCAGTACTTC
few	-	TRBV7-9	15	TRBJ2-5	CASSPRGAVEETQYF	TGTGCCAGCAGCCCCCGGGGAGCGGTGGAAGAGACCCAGTACTTC
few	TRBD1	TRBV15	17	TRBJ1-1	CATSRPGTGYVGTEAFF	TGTGCCACCAGCAGACCTGGGACAGGGTATGTTGGTACTGAAGCTTTCTTT
-	-	TRBV4-1	14	TRBJ2-2	CASSVREYTGELFF	TGCGCCAGCAGCGTCCGCGAATACACCGGGGAGCTGTTTTTT
-	-	TRBV28	14	TRBJ2-1	CASSFYSRVDEQFF	TGTGCCAGCAGTTTTTATTCAAGGGTTGATGAGCAGTTCTTC
-	-	TRBV7-9	13	TRBJ1-2	CASSSDFNYGYTF	TGTGCCAGCAGCTCGGACTTTAACTATGGCTACACCTTC
few	-	TRBV29-1	15	TRBJ2-7	CSVVGGGESSYEQYF	TGCAGCGTTGTGGGGGGAGGTGAATCCTCCTACGAGCAGTACTTC
many	-	TRBV18	16	TRBJ2-1	CASSPEQGGSYNEQFF	TGTGCCAGCTCACCAGAACAAGGGGGCTCCTACAATGAGCAGTTCTTC
-	TRBD1	TRBV2	16	TRBJ2-5	CASSEGETGGLKTQYF	TGTGCCAGCAGTGAAGGGGAGACAGGGGGCTTAAAGACCCAGTACTTC
-	-	TRBV27	19	TRBJ1-2	CASTSAVSMTNVDDYGYTF	TGTGCCAGCACTTCGGCCGTTTCCATGACAAACGTGGATGACTATGGCTACACCTTC
-	TRBD1	TRBV27	12	TRBJ1-2	CASRTGANGYTF	TGTGCCAGCCGGACAGGCGCCAACGGCTACACCTTC
-	TRBD2	TRBV10-2	17	TRBJ2-5	CASSTWGLAEGQETQYF	TGCGCCAGCAGTACCTGGGGACTAGCGGAAGGCCAAGAGACCCAGTACTTC
-	-	TRBV3-1	17	TRBJ2-7	CASSQDMVVGGPYEQYF	TGTGCCAGCAGCCAAGATATGGTAGTGGGGGGCCCCTACGAGCAGTACTTC
few	TRBD2	TRBV20-1	15	TRBJ2-5	CSASPGTSGGETQYF	TGCAGTGCTAGCCCCGGGACTAGCGGGGGAGAGACCCAGTACTTC
-	-	TRBV21-1	14	TRBJ1-2	CASSPLDSNYGYTF	TGTGCCAGCAGCCCCTTGGACAGTAACTATGGCTACACCTTC
-	-	TRBV6-5	13	TRBJ1-5	CASTSGDRQPQHF	TGTGCCAGCACCTCCGGTGACAGGCAGCCCCAGCATTTT
few	TRBD2	TRBV11-2	14	TRBJ2-1	CASSPTAGVNEQFF	TGTGCCAGCAGCCCAACAGCGGGAGTCAATGAGCAGTTCTTC
few	TRBD1	TRBV5-1	15	TRBJ2-7	CASRTGQVLTYEQYF	TGCGCCAGCAGAACAGGACAGGTCCTTACCTACGAGCAGTACTTC
few	-	TRBV3-1	13	TRBJ2-5	CASSPSEAGTQYF	TGTGCCAGCAGCCCGTCAGAAGCGGGGACCCAGTACTTC
few	-	TRBV20-1	15	TRBJ2-5	CSARSGGELQETQYF	TGCAGTGCTAGATCGGGTGGGGAGCTCCAAGAGACCCAGTACTTC
-	-	TRBV28	16	TRBJ2-1	CASSLGDRPLVNEQFF	TGTGCCAGCAGTCTAGGGGACCGACCTCTCGTCAATGAGCAGTTCTTC
few	-	TRBV12-3/TRBV12-4	18	TRBJ2-5	CASSQSLGGTYSQETQYF	TGTGCCAGCAGCCAATCTCTAGGCGGAACCTACTCTCAAGAGACCCAGTACTTC
-	TRBD1	TRBV4-3	13	TRBJ2-1	CASSRDSANEQFF	TGCGCCAGCAGTCGGGACAGCGCCAATGAGCAGTTCTTC
-	-	TRBV11-2	15	TRBJ2-7	CASSSGRGLGYEQYF	TGTGCCAGCAGCTCGGGACGGGGACTGGGCTACGAGCAGTACTTC
-	TRBD2	TRBV2	15	TRBJ2-1	CASTSTQRGVYEQFF	TGTGCCAGCACATCAACCCAGCGGGGGGTGTATGAGCAGTTCTTC